The entry that follows covers one T cell receptor (beta chain) sequence. What this receptor recognizes is not known. One base away there is no much larger clone; base qualities are not given. Whole blood was collected in K2EDTA tubes by collaborating institutions according to the institutions' own protocols. Collaborator samples were shipped for TCRbeta analysis as frozen whole blood, isolated PBMCs, or DNA extracted from either sample type. The data stem from a study of blood T cell repertoires in COVID-19 (dated by TCRdb to about 2020). Study-level background: Samples covering the acute and convalescent phases of COVID-19 were provided by collaborators in the United States, Italy and Spain. The material from the prospective study consisted of cDNA or gDNA derived from T cells, B-cell-depleted T cells, or PBMCs. Deeply sampled blood TCRbeta repertoires from subjects exposed to, actively infected with, or recovered from COVID-19 were included in the dataset. The repertoires were released in a freely available public database intended as a resource for research on the immune response to SARS-CoV-2. The samples were drawn from the first 160 participants of the ongoing ImmuneRACE study and from more than 1,000 subjects provided by 6 global collaborators. Sample metadata almost always included a de-identified subject ID, COVID-19 status, age in years and sex. HLA class I and class II types, where available, came from metadata supplied by the sample provider rather than from assay-based typing.

Overall results and qualifications from the work: The quantity of clinical and demographic metadata differed by source and by participant and was supplied without curation.

TCRbeta CDR3 regions were amplified from genomic DNA by means of the immunoSEQ Assay, a bias-controlled multiplex PCR. The paper's processing steps were these. Nucleated cell counts per sample were estimated from amplification of reference gene primers within the assay. To quantify the absolute abundance of each unique TCRbeta CDR3 rearrangement, sequence reads were collapsed and filtered. Productive Simpson clonality was computed per sample as the square root of Simpson's diversity index over productive rearrangements. TCRdb retrieved this table from immuneACCESS and kept in-frame rearrangements only. Not all clones are present; in checked studies, unresolved V genes account for under half, and no reason is known for the remainder. The D gene and trimming were derived from the DNA, and the V and J assignments and clone size from that table. In this sample the table shows just under 50,000 clones, about 88% of which occur a single time. The ten largest clones capture almost 4% of the sample.

The CDR1 and CDR2 encoded by the germline V gene (reference sequence) are SGHNT and YYREEE. Cut back by 10 bases and 5 bases, the V and J ends lie 22 bases apart. Counted from cysteine to phenylalanine, this CDR3 has 14 amino acids. Only the CDR3 DNA stays, 42 bases, in frame from base 1. The chain couples TRBV5-4 to TRBJ2-7, and perhaps TRBD2 as D gene, on 7 matching bases. The TCR sequence derives from a human donor in a cohort sampled during active COVID-19. What was sequenced was peripheral blood. The DNA sequence is as follows: TGTGCCCTAATCCGGGGGCGGGAGTTCAACGAGCAGTACTTC. The resulting protein is CALIRGREFNEQYF.